What follows are 10 T cell receptor beta chains derived from one specimen sequenced in a study of cytomegalovirus exposure and HLA in healthy donors. The PCR contained 60 Vbeta and 13 Jbeta primers. Only in-frame clones appear in the TCRdb table, and some are missing; sequencing was by immunoSEQ multiplex PCR. Of fewer than 85,000 clones in the sample, under 80% were seen once. Sequenced sample: PBMCs. Receptors were obtained from a young man in good health and CMV-seropositive.

The chain couples TRBV27 to TRBJ2-5; 7 bases align to TRBD1. The CDR3 has 14 residues. Unmatched junction bases numbered 10, after V lost 5 bases and J lost 7 bases. From germline, CDR1 is MNHEY and CDR2 SMNVEV (reference sequence). This CDR3 is CASSPRRQGRTQYF. The CDR3 DNA follows: TGTGCCAGCAGTCCCCGGCGACAGGGACGGACCCAGTACTTC.

The V gene is TRBV6-1, the J gene TRBJ2-7; a possible D gene is TRBD1 (6 bases). There are 12 residues in the CDR3. V lost 7 bases and J 2 bases, leaving 9 bases between the germline ends. Germline V CDR1 and CDR2: MNHNS, SASEGT. CDR3 residues: CASMRGTYEQYF. The DNA of the CDR3 is TGTGCCAGCATGAGGGGGACCTACGAGCAGTACTTC.

The CDR3 sequence: CAVQTSGSTDTQYF. CDR3 DNA: TGTGCCGTTCAAACCAGCGGCAGCACAGATACGCAGTATTTT. This chain uses TRBV7-9 with TRBJ2-3; perhaps TRBD2 as D (5 bases). The V and J ends lost 11 bases and 0 bases respectively, with 15 bases between them. Germline CDR1 SEHNR, CDR2 FQNEAQ (reference sequence). The CDR3 loop spans 14 amino acids.

This clone has just one count. The chain is built from TRBV10-2 and TRBJ2-2; 9 bases map to TRBD2. Trimming cost V 10 bases and J 4 bases; bases outside gene matches: 13. Germline CDR1 WSHSY, CDR2 SAAADI. The CDR3 has 16 amino acids. The CDR3 DNA follows: TGCGCCACCTCGAGGGGTAGCGGGAGTGGCACCGGGGAGCTGTTTTTT. Translation: CATSRGSGSGTGELFF.

The genes are TRBV7-8 and TRBJ2-6; maybe TRBD1 (5 bases). V lost 1 base and J 0 bases, leaving 10 bases between the germline ends. The germline V gene has CDR1 SGHVS and CDR2 FQNEAQ. The CDR3 totals 17 residues. The chain's CDR3 is CASSLGSGHSGANVLTF. The CDR3 DNA follows: TGTGCCAGCAGCTTAGGGTCCGGACACTCTGGGGCCAACGTCCTGACTTTC.

The CDR3 loop is CASSTRVGAYEQYF. CDR3 nucleotides: TGTGCCAGCAGTACCCGGGTCGGAGCCTACGAGCAGTACTTC. V is TRBV6-5 and J is TRBJ2-7; no clear D. This CDR3 has 14 residues. V dropped 5 bases and J dropped 2 bases, with 13 bases sitting between them. CDR1 is MNHEY and CDR2 is SVGAGI in the germline V gene.

This chain uses TRBV6-1 with TRBJ1-5; D may be TRBD1 (6 bases). The germline V gene has CDR1 MNHNS and CDR2 SASEGT. CDR3 length equals 15 residues. V was clipped by 10 bases and J by 2 bases, with 18 bases between them. CDR3 sequence reads: CATTHRAPGNQPQHF. CDR3 sequence (DNA): TGTGCCACCACGCACAGGGCCCCTGGCAATCAGCCCCAGCATTTT.

The chain combines TRBV10-3 with TRBJ1-5; D gene uncertain. The CDR3 loop spans 12 amino acids. The germline CDR1 and CDR2 sequences are ENHRY and SYGVKD. Deletions cut 11 bases from V and 2 bases from J, with 10 bases between. The CDR3: CAVRGGNQPQHF. Here the CDR3 DNA reads TGTGCCGTCCGTGGAGGCAATCAGCCCCAGCATTTT.

The chain recombines TRBV6-5 with TRBJ2-7; 7 positions agree with TRBD2. CDR1 MNHEY and CDR2 SVGAGI come from the germline V gene. This CDR3 contains 14 residues. The V segment lost 6 bases and the J segment 3 bases; nucleotides outside the gene matches: 8. CDR3 bases: TGTGCCAGCAGGACCGGGACTAAAAACTACGAGCAGTACTTC. This encodes CASRTGTKNYEQYF.

The V and J genes are TRBV6-5 and TRBJ2-7, with 7 bases matching TRBD1. V shed 6 bases and J 6 bases; nucleotides not matched to a gene: 5. Germline CDR1 reads MNHEY; CDR2 reads SVGAGI. This CDR3 region has 12 residues. The CDR3 DNA is TGTGCCAGCAGGAGGCACAGGGGCGAGCAGTACTTC. Amino acids: CASRRHRGEQYF.